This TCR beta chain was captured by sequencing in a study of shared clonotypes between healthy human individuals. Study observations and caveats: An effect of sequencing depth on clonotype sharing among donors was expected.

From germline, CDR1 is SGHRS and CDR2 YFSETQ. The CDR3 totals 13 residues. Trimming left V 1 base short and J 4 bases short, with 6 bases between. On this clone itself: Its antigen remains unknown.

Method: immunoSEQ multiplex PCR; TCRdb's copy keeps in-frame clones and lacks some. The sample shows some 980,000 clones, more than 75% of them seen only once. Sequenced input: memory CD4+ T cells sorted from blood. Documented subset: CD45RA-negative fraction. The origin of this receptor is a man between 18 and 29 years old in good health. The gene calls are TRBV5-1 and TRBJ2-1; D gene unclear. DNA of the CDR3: TGCGCCAGCAGCTTGTGGGGTTACAATGAGCAGTTCTTC. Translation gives CASSLWGYNEQFF.